This T cell receptor beta chain was sequenced in a study of PD-L1 blockade in urothelial cancer. Study at large: Analyses used blood from 3 weeks (second dose) and 6 weeks after treatment start.

From germline, CDR1 is SGHNT and CDR2 YYREEE (reference sequence). CDR3 size: 16 residues. V lost 0 bases to trimming and J lost 2 bases, with 12 bases between them. Sequencing was performed with immunoSEQ multiplex PCR; in TCRdb, only in-frame clones are kept and a portion is missing. The sample holds 95,000 to 150,000 clones, around 86% seen once. The time point was: peripheral blood 6 weeks after treatment start. Locally advanced or metastatic urothelial carcinoma was diagnosed in the patients. This TCR was recovered from a man aged 45-65 years with urothelial cancer. Sequencing was performed on PBMCs, taken around atezolizumab (anti-PD-L1) treatment. The gene calls are TRBV5-4 and TRBJ2-1, with D maybe TRBD2 (6 bases). This chain's CDR3 is CASSLALASAYNEQFF. DNA of the CDR3: TGTGCCAGCAGCTTGGCCTTGGCTAGCGCCTACAATGAGCAGTTCTTC.